One sample yielded the 18 T cell receptor beta chains listed below, sequenced in a study of identical twins' blood T cells. MiXCR was run by TCRdb on the 5' RACE reads, yielding one entry per CDR3 protein. The table records 350,000 to 400,000 distinct CDR3 sequences, about 28% of them present only once. The specimen sequenced was PBMCs. These TCRs come from a woman aged 18-49 years in good health.

This clonotype was counted only a few times. The V and J genes are TRBV12-3 or TRBV12-4 and TRBJ2-5; 10 positions agree with TRBD2. CDR3 length: 17 residues. J lost 4 bases, V lost 9 bases, and 17 bases had no gene match. The CDR3 loop is CASCAGASGSLTETQYF. DNA for the CDR3: TGTGCCAGTTGTGCCGGGGCTAGCGGGAGTTTAACAGAGACCCAGTACTTC.

This clonotype has a handful of counts. J is TRBJ1-4 and V is TRBV29-1, with D possibly matching TRBD1 (5 bases). The CDR3 runs 12 residues. From germline, CDR1 is SQVTM and CDR2 ANQGSEA. Trimming took off 4 bases at V and 5 bases at J, with 8 bases between the two ends. In DNA, the CDR3 is TGCAGCGTTGTCCAGGGAAATGAAAAACTGTTTTTT. It encodes CSVVQGNEKLFF.

The chain carries TRBV7-9 and TRBJ1-6, with a possible D match to TRBD1 (6 bases). Trimming shortened V by 4 bases and J by 10 bases, and 23 bases separated the two germline ends. CDR3 length: 17 residues. Germline V gives CDR1 SEHNR, CDR2 FQNEAQ (reference sequence). The CDR3 reads CASSSPSEVQGWSPLHF. CDR3 sequence (DNA): TGTGCCAGCAGCTCCCCTTCCGAAGTGCAGGGGTGGTCACCCCTCCACTTT.

In its sample, this clonotype was seen a few times. The chain carries TRBV5-1 and TRBJ1-1; 11 bases line up with TRBD1. Germline CDR1 SGHRS, CDR2 YFSETQ. V shed 4 bases and J 7 bases; nucleotides not matched to a gene: 6. CDR3 length: 14 residues. CDR3 sequence (DNA): TGCGCCAGCAGCCCCGGGACAGGGGGAATTGAAGCTTTCTTT. Amino acids: CASSPGTGGIEAFF.

The table lists this clonotype with a few counts. The gene calls are TRBV10-3 and TRBJ1-1, with TRBD1 identical over 9 bases. The CDR3 contains 17 residues. The J segment lost 1 base and the V segment lost 7 bases, leaving 13 bases of the junction unmatched. CDR1 ENHRY and CDR2 SYGVKD come from the germline V gene. The CDR3 here is CAIKPGHRGRGNTEAFF. The CDR3 DNA follows: TGTGCCATCAAACCGGGGCACAGGGGGCGGGGGAACACTGAAGCTTTCTTT.

The rearrangement links TRBV10-3 to TRBJ1-2; TRBD1 is a possible D gene (5 bases). Trimming removed 4 bases at V and 0 bases at J, with 9 bases between. This CDR3 spans 14 amino acids. Germline CDR1 is ENHRY and CDR2 is SYGVKD. CDR3 amino acids: CAISGQYANYGYTF. The CDR3 DNA follows: TGTGCCATCAGTGGACAGTATGCTAACTATGGCTACACCTTC.

In this sample, this clonotype turned up a few times. J is TRBJ1-1 and V is TRBV29-1; weak D call: TRBD1 (5 bases). Looked up from germline, CDR1 is SQVTM and CDR2 is ANQGSEA. The CDR3 is 15 residues long. Trimming removed 1 base at V and 3 bases at J, with 15 bases between. CDR3 DNA: TGCAGCGTTGAAGGAACCAGTAGAGGGGACACTGAAGCTTTCTTT. Translating it yields CSVEGTSRGDTEAFF. Full variable domain (outside the CDR3, taken from reference TRBV29-1 and TRBJ1-1): SAVISQKPSRDICQRGTSLTIQCQVDSQVTMMFWYRQQPGQSLTLIATANQGSEATYESGFVIDKFPISRPNLTFSTLTVSNMSPEDSSIYLCSVEGTSRGDTEAFFGQGTRLTVV.

This clonotype appeared many times. V and J are TRBV6-2 or TRBV6-3 and TRBJ1-1, with D perhaps matching TRBD1 (5 bases). This CDR3 has 14 amino acids. V gave up 5 bases and J gave up 4 bases, with 14 bases separating them. In germline, CDR1 is MNHEY, CDR2 SVGEGT. CDR3 bases: TGTGCCAGCAGTCAAACCGCAGGGAGCACTGAAGCTTTCTTT. Amino acid sequence: CASSQTAGSTEAFF.

In this sample, this clonotype turned up a few times. The rearrangement links TRBV12-3 or TRBV12-4 to TRBJ2-1; 12 bases are a match to TRBD2. V was pared by 6 bases and J by 2 bases, with 8 bases of the junction left unmatched. This CDR3 is built from 17 residues. CDR3 region: CASSLLAGGPTYNEQFF. In nucleotides, the CDR3 is TGTGCCAGCAGCCTTCTAGCGGGAGGGCCCACCTACAATGAGCAGTTCTTC.

This chain uses TRBV10-3 with TRBJ1-5; 7 bases are shared with TRBD1. The V gene end was trimmed by 6 bases and the J gene end by 10 bases; junction bases not matched to a gene: 9. Germline CDR1 reads ENHRY; CDR2 reads SYGVKD. The CDR3 runs to 13 residues. The CDR3 bases are TGTGCCATCAGAACAGGGGCCACCGGCCCCCAGCATTTT. Protein product: CAIRTGATGPQHF.

In regard to this clonotype: Since a much larger clone is just one base distant, this may be a read error. The chain couples TRBV19 to TRBJ1-4, with D possibly matching TRBD1 (5 bases). Germline V gene data show CDR1 as LNHDA and CDR2 as SQIVND (reference sequence). The CDR3 extends over 13 amino acids. Trimming shortened V by 5 bases and J by 7 bases, and 11 bases separated the two germline ends. The CDR3 spells CASSFGHGEKLFF. In nucleotides, the CDR3 is TGTGCCAGTAGTTTTGGACATGGTGAAAAACTGTTTTTT.

This clonotype was detected many times. The chain joins TRBV3-1 to TRBJ1-1; D is ambiguous. Germline V gene data show CDR1 as LGHDT and CDR2 as YNNKEL (reference sequence). The CDR3 has 13 residues. Trimming pared 3 bases from V and 5 bases from J, leaving 10 bases between. CDR3 protein: CASSHPLATEAFF. CDR3 DNA: TGTGCCAGCAGCCATCCCCTGGCTACTGAAGCTTTCTTT.

CDR3 nucleotides: TGCGCCAGCAGCTTGGTCGTAGCGGGATCCTCAGAGCAGTTCTTC. Translation: CASSLVVAGSSEQFF. This chain joins TRBV5-1 and TRBJ2-1, with TRBD2 matching over 8 bases. Germline values: CDR1 SGHRS, CDR2 YFSETQ. The CDR3 covers 15 residues. The V segment lost 0 bases and the J segment 10 bases; nucleotides outside the gene matches: 9. The whole variable domain, filled in from reference TRBV5-1 and TRBJ2-1, reads KAGVTQTPRYLIKTRGQQVTLSCSPISGHRSVSWYQQTPGQGLQFLFEYFSETQRNKGNFPGRFSGRQFSNSRSEMNVSTLELGDSALYLCASSLVVAGSSEQFFGPGTRLTVL.

In its sample, this clonotype was seen a few times. The chain recombines TRBV5-1 with TRBJ2-3, with D possibly called TRBD1 or TRBD2 (6 bases each). There are 15 residues in the CDR3. V was cut by 5 bases and J by 2 bases, with 15 bases left in between. Germline V lookup: CDR1 SGHRS, CDR2 YFSETQ. The CDR3 is CASRPGEAPTDTQYF. The CDR3 DNA follows: TGCGCCAGCAGACCAGGGGAGGCCCCCACAGATACGCAGTATTTT.

This clonotype was counted many times. The DNA for the CDR3 is TGTGCTAGTGGTACTTCGTCAGGCTACAATGAGCAGTTCTTC. Its protein is CASGTSSGYNEQFF. The V call is TRBV12-5, the J call TRBJ2-1; no clear D. The V and J ends lost 5 bases and 3 bases respectively, with 11 bases between them. CDR1 is LGHNT, CDR2 FRNRAP, per germline. CDR3 length: 14 residues.

This rearrangement joins TRBV20-1 to TRBJ2-5; 9 bases are a match to TRBD2. Trimming cost V 2 bases and J 2 bases; bases outside gene matches: 12. Germline CDR1 and CDR2: DFQATT and SNEGSKA (reference sequence). The CDR3 length is 17 residues. DNA for the CDR3: TGCAGTGCTAGAAAGTTAACAGCGGGGGGAACACAAGAGACCCAGTACTTC. This encodes CSARKLTAGGTQETQYF.

The chain recombines TRBV6-2 or TRBV6-3 with TRBJ2-7; 7 nucleotides line up with TRBD1. This CDR3 has 13 residues. Germline CDR1 MNHEY, CDR2 SVGEGT. V shed 6 bases, J shed 5 bases, and the junction held 7 bases outside the gene matches. CDR3 protein: CASSDRARDEQYF. Here the CDR3 DNA reads TGTGCCAGCAGCGACAGGGCACGCGACGAGCAGTACTTC.

V and J are TRBV19 and TRBJ1-4; D is ambiguous. The CDR3 spans 15 residues. V lost 7 bases and J lost 1, with 13 bases in between. CDR1 LNHDA and CDR2 SQIVND come from the germline V gene (reference sequence). The CDR3 DNA follows: TGTGCCAGTACCAGGCGTGGTGGAACTAATGAAAAACTGTTTTTT. It translates to CASTRRGGTNEKLFF.